One sample yielded the 31 T cell receptor beta chains listed below, sequenced in a study of human CD8 memory T cell subsets. Sequencing libraries of TCR beta were made by UMI-labeled 5' RACE. TCRdb re-called the 5' RACE reads and gives one entry per CDR3 protein, without DNA. The listing contains approximately 10,000 distinct CDR3 sequences. Material for sequencing was CD8+ stem-like memory T cells (TSCM and TCM) sorted from PBMCs. The subset here: stem-like memory CD8 T cells (TSTEM), CCR7+ PD-1- TIGIT-. Receptors were obtained from a human donor in good health.

The V call is TRBV6-2 or TRBV6-3, the J call TRBJ1-4. CDR1 MNHEY and CDR2 SVGEGT come from the germline V gene. The CDR3 is 15 residues long. The CDR3: CASSYAATGGEKLFF.

The V call is TRBV7-9, the J call TRBJ2-7; TCRdb picks TRBD1, but there is no DNA to check that call. The CDR3 spans 15 residues. Germline V gene lookup returns CDR1 SEHNR and CDR2 FQNEAQ (reference sequence). The CDR3 region is CASSHPGQGTYEQYF. Looking up the rest from reference TRBV7-9 and TRBJ2-7 gives the full variable domain: DTGVSQNPRHKITKRGQNVTFRCDPISEHNRLYWYRQTLGQGPEFLTYFQNEAQLEKSRLLSDRFSAERPKGSFSTLEIQRTEQGDSAMYLCASSHPGQGTYEQYFGPGTRLTVT.

This clonotype is identified as medium-sized from frequency. This chain uses TRBV28 with TRBJ2-5; TCRdb selects TRBD2, and the lack of DNA leaves this call unchecked. CDR1 and CDR2 (germline): MDHEN, SYDVKM. This CDR3 is 18 amino acids long. The CDR3 reads CASSMTSGRSIRQETQYF.

The gene calls are TRBV20-1 and TRBJ1-5. Germline V gives CDR1 DFQATT, CDR2 SNEGSKA (reference sequence). The CDR3 is 15 residues long. The CDR3 protein is CSAGQGGVSNQPQHF.

This chain uses TRBV7-9 with TRBJ2-7; there is no DNA to check the TCRdb D call of TRBD1. Germline loops: CDR1 SEHNR, CDR2 FQNEAQ (reference sequence). The CDR3 spans 16 residues. CDR3 amino acids: CASSDPRTGEIYEQYF.

The gene calls are TRBV3-1 and TRBJ2-7; the TCRdb call, TRBD1, lacks DNA for checking. The CDR3 length is 16 residues. The germline CDR1 and CDR2 sequences are LGHDT and YNNKEL (reference sequence). CDR3 sequence reads: CASSHPPGGEGGEQYF.

The CDR3 is CASSEGQGGNTIYF. V gene TRBV7-9 combines with J gene TRBJ1-3; TCRdb's D call of TRBD1 is untestable without DNA. The CDR3 covers 14 residues. Germline lookup yields CDR1 SEHNR and CDR2 FQNEAQ (reference sequence). Full variable domain (remainder filled in from reference TRBV7-9 and TRBJ1-3): DTGVSQNPRHKITKRGQNVTFRCDPISEHNRLYWYRQTLGQGPEFLTYFQNEAQLEKSRLLSDRFSAERPKGSFSTLEIQRTEQGDSAMYLCASSEGQGGNTIYFGEGSWLTVV.

This clonotype is labeled medium-sized based on frequency. The chain uses TRBV7-9 and TRBJ1-2; TCRdb indicates TRBD1, and absent DNA this call remains unverified. Germline CDR1 reads SEHNR; CDR2 reads FQNEAQ (reference sequence). This CDR3 comprises 18 residues. The CDR3 region is CASSATPGTGKEGDGYTF.

The chain carries TRBV4-3 and TRBJ1-3. Germline V gene sequence: CDR1 LGHNA, CDR2 YSLEER. The CDR3 length is 16 residues. The CDR3 reads CASSQEARISGNTIYF.

The CDR3 protein is CASSYRTGKDQETQYF. This sequence joins TRBV13 and TRBJ2-5; TCRdb's D gene call, TRBD1, goes unchecked for lack of DNA. Germline assignment: CDR1 PRHDT and CDR2 FYEKMQ (reference sequence). The CDR3 loop spans 16 amino acids.

The chain couples TRBV6-4 to TRBJ2-2; checking the TCRdb D call of TRBD1 is not possible without DNA. The CDR3 contains 16 residues. Germline values: CDR1 MRHNA, CDR2 SNTAGT. This CDR3 is CASSTTGVRGTGELFF.

The chain combines TRBV4-3 with TRBJ2-7. The CDR3 has 15 residues. Germline values: CDR1 LGHNA, CDR2 YSLEER. This CDR3 reads CASSQDRGGSYEQYF.

The chain carries TRBV5-4 and TRBJ2-7; TCRdb lists TRBD2, though no DNA is available to test this call. The CDR3 sequence is 16 residues long. CDR1 SGHNT and CDR2 YYREEE come from the germline V gene (reference sequence). The CDR3 sequence is CASSPYPSVLGYEQYF.

The chain carries TRBV29-1 and TRBJ2-3; absent DNA, TCRdb's TRBD1 call cannot be checked. Germline V CDR1 and CDR2: SQVTM, ANQGSEA. CDR3 length: 15 amino acids. This CDR3 is CSVRAQGARQVTQYF.

The CDR3 loop reads CASSLGSPNDYGYTF. This chain links TRBV5-1 with TRBJ1-2; as DNA is missing, the TRBD1 call by TCRdb cannot be tested. CDR3 length: 15 residues. Germline-derived CDR1 and CDR2 are SGHRS and YFSETQ. Looking up the rest from reference TRBV5-1 and TRBJ1-2 gives the full variable domain: KAGVTQTPRYLIKTRGQQVTLSCSPISGHRSVSWYQQTPGQGLQFLFEYFSETQRNKGNFPGRFSGRQFSNSRSEMNVSTLELGDSALYLCASSLGSPNDYGYTFGSGTRLTVV.

The J gene is TRBJ2-2, the V gene TRBV4-3. Germline loops: CDR1 LGHNA, CDR2 YSLEER. The CDR3 contains 13 residues. The CDR3 spells CASSQDRAGELFF.

V gene TRBV7-8 combines with J gene TRBJ2-7; checking the TCRdb D call of TRBD1 is not possible without DNA. The V gene's germline CDR1 is SGHVS and CDR2 FQNEAQ. CDR3 length: 16 amino acids. This CDR3 is CASSLELSGGLYEQYF. The variable domain in full, completed from reference TRBV7-8 and TRBJ2-7, reads GAGVSQSPRYKVAKRGQDVALRCDPISGHVSLFWYQQALGQGPEFLTYFQNEAQLDKSGLPSDRFFAERPEGSVSTLKIQRTQQEDSAVYLCASSLELSGGLYEQYFGPGTRLTVT.

The CDR3 reads CASSRVIGEWSSYNEQFF. V is TRBV27 and J is TRBJ2-1; TCRdb's D call of TRBD1 is untestable without DNA. This CDR3 region has 18 residues. CDR1 MNHEY and CDR2 SMNVEV come from the germline V gene (reference sequence).

J is TRBJ2-4 and V is TRBV7-9; the TCRdb D gene call, TRBD1, has no DNA to confirm it. Germline CDR1 SEHNR, CDR2 FQNEAQ (reference sequence). The CDR3 loop spans 15 amino acids. The CDR3 is CASSFSDGHKNIQYF. The full variable domain, completed using reference TRBV7-9 and TRBJ2-4, is DTGVSQNPRHKITKRGQNVTFRCDPISEHNRLYWYRQTLGQGPEFLTYFQNEAQLEKSRLLSDRFSAERPKGSFSTLEIQRTEQGDSAMYLCASSFSDGHKNIQYFGAGTRLSVL.

Frequency places this clonotype as medium-sized. The CDR3: CASSSSRSTEAFF. The chain links TRBV7-2 to TRBJ1-1. CDR3 size: 13 residues. Germline V gives CDR1 SGHTA, CDR2 FQGNSA.

This sequence joins TRBV7-9 and TRBJ1-1. Germline CDR1 and CDR2: SEHNR and FQNEAQ (reference sequence). This CDR3 is 13 amino acids long. CDR3 region: CASSLADGTEAFF.

The V and J genes are TRBV19 and TRBJ2-1. The CDR3 runs to 13 residues. Germline V gives CDR1 LNHDA, CDR2 SQIVND (reference sequence). The CDR3 sequence is CASSLDSYNEQFF.

The chain is built from TRBV13 and TRBJ2-7; TCRdb's D call of TRBD2 is untestable without DNA. Germline V gene lookup returns CDR1 PRHDT and CDR2 FYEKMQ (reference sequence). The CDR3 is 14 residues long. CDR3: CASSSGLAGYEQYF. Using reference TRBV13 and TRBJ2-7 for the parts outside the CDR3, the full variable domain is AAGVIQSPRHLIKEKRETATLKCYPIPRHDTVYWYQQGPGQDPQFLISFYEKMQSDKGSIPDRFSAQQFSDYHSELNMSSLELGDSALYFCASSSGLAGYEQYFGPGTRLTVT.

The chain has TRBV29-1 and TRBJ2-1; TCRdb names TRBD1, which stays unverified in the absence of DNA. CDR3 size: 14 residues. Germline CDR1 reads SQVTM; CDR2 reads ANQGSEA. The CDR3 loop is CSAPGQNSYNEQFF.

The gene calls are TRBV6-4 and TRBJ2-3; TCRdb reports TRBD2, a call that lacks DNA to check it against. The CDR3 is 15 residues long. Germline V gene lookup returns CDR1 MRHNA and CDR2 SNTAGT. The CDR3 spells CASSRTSGQADTQYF.

The chain uses TRBV25-1 and TRBJ1-1; TCRdb picks TRBD1, but there is no DNA to check that call. Germline loops: CDR1 MGHDK, CDR2 SYGVNS. The CDR3 consists of 15 residues. This CDR3 reads CASSEGGGYMSSAFF.

The CDR3 reads CASRGPNQETQYF. V gene TRBV5-1 combines with J gene TRBJ2-5; the TCRdb D gene call, TRBD1, has no DNA to confirm it. Germline CDR1 is SGHRS and CDR2 is YFSETQ. CDR3 length: 13 residues.

This clonotype is called medium-sized based on its frequency. The chain recombines TRBV5-4 with TRBJ2-1; there is no DNA to check the TCRdb D call of TRBD1. Germline CDR1 reads SGHNT; CDR2 reads YYREEE (reference sequence). The CDR3 is 16 amino acids. The CDR3 spells CASSLGDLTSYNEQFF.

The chain employs TRBV20-1 and TRBJ1-1; TCRdb selects TRBD1, and the lack of DNA leaves this call unchecked. The CDR3 length is 14 residues. CDR1 is DFQATT and CDR2 is SNEGSKA in the germline V gene (reference sequence). CDR3: CSARGGQMNTEAFF.

CDR3 protein: CASSLGGQEERFF. The V and J genes are TRBV5-6 and TRBJ2-1; the TCRdb D gene call, TRBD1, has no DNA to confirm it. This CDR3 contains 13 residues. CDR1 is SGHDT and CDR2 is YYEEEE in the germline V gene.

The V gene is TRBV6-5, the J gene TRBJ2-1. Germline-derived CDR1 and CDR2 are MNHEY and SVGAGI. The CDR3 extends over 13 amino acids. CDR3: CASSYSRSYWEFF.